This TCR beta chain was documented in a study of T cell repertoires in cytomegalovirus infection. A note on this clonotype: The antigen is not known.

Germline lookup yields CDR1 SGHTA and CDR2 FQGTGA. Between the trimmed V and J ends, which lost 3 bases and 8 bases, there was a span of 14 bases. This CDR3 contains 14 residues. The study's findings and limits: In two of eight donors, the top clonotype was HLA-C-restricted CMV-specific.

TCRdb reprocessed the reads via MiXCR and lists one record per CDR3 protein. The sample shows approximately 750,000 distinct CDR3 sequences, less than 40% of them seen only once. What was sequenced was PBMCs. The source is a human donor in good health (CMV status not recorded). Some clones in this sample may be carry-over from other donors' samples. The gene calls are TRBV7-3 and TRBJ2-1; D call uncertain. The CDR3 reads CASSLRSNSDEQFF. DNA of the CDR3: TGTGCCAGCAGCTTGCGATCAAATTCTGATGAGCAGTTCTTC.